This is a list of T cell receptor beta chains from one sample in a study of shared clonotypes between healthy human individuals. Assay used: immunoSEQ multiplex PCR; TCRdb lists only in-frame clones, some missing. The table has 450,000 to 500,000 clones, over 70% seen once. Material: PBMCs. Source of these receptors: a woman aged 40 to 49 in good health. Some clones in this sample may be carry-over from other donors' samples. CDR3s leave out the opening cysteine and the closing phenylalanine or tryptophan. The order of the fields is V gene, J gene, D gene, CDR3 protein. A D gene is named only where the DNA matches it firmly.

>TRBV4-1|TRBJ2-7|TRBD2
ASSQKMTSAGGEQY
>TRBV4-2|TRBJ1-4|.
ASSQSAEGLNEKLF
>TRBV6-1|TRBJ2-7|.
ASSVTSRYEQY
>TRBV18|TRBJ2-3|.
ASSPPSRVTDTQY
>TRBV28|TRBJ2-7|TRBD2
ASSSSGSSYEQY
>TRBV28|TRBJ2-5|.
ASSLGNPETQY
>TRBV29-1|TRBJ1-2|.
SVEGSDYGYT
>TRBV10-3|TRBJ1-1|TRBD1
AISEGQGALGTEAF
>TRBV28|TRBJ1-2|TRBD1
ASSLVGQLNYGYT
>TRBV2|TRBJ2-3|TRBD1
ASMRTGMVADTQY
>TRBV4-1|TRBJ2-1|.
ASSLVPEAYNEQF
>TRBV6-6|TRBJ2-7|.
ASSRTAYEQY
>TRBV4-1|TRBJ1-5|TRBD1
ASSQDRGRGINQPQH
>TRBV7-2|TRBJ2-2|.
ASSLSASENTGELF
>TRBV5-1|TRBJ2-7|.
ASSLSAGNSYEQY
>TRBV2|TRBJ2-7|.
ASSEEGAEQY
>TRBV9|TRBJ1-1|.
ASSKGGNTEAF
>TRBV5-6|TRBJ2-3|TRBD2
ASSPRLAGSTDTQY
>TRBV5-1|TRBJ2-7|.
ASSLDGGLYEQY
>TRBV2|TRBJ2-1|.
ASSADHSYNEQF
>TRBV4-3|TRBJ1-3|TRBD1
ASSQNRGTGNTIY
>TRBV27|TRBJ2-5|.
ASSRGETQY
>TRBV28|TRBJ2-7|.
ASSLPSRHEQY
>TRBV5-4|TRBJ2-5|.
ASSLRSRGDETQY
>TRBV6-5|TRBJ2-2|.
ASTTAQTNTGELF
>TRBV9|TRBJ1-1|.
ASSQLQGTEAF
>TRBV5-1|TRBJ1-1|.
ASIGTGSEAF
>TRBV10-3|TRBJ2-1|TRBD2
AISGGTSGRDEQF
>TRBV7-2|TRBJ2-3|.
ASSLSDTQY